Listed here are 5 T cell receptor beta chains from one sample, sequenced in a study of shared clonotypes between healthy human individuals. Generated by immunoSEQ multiplex PCR, the TCRdb table keeps only in-frame clones and is missing some. Among about 520,000 clones, approximately 78% were seen once, and the ten largest hold 12%. Sequenced material: PBMCs. These receptors all stem from a woman aged 40 to 49 in good health. Some clones in this sample may be carry-over from other donors' samples.

About this clone itself: Given a much more abundant clone one base away, this may be a read error. The chain combines TRBV7-2 with TRBJ2-7; perhaps TRBD2 as D (5 bases). Germline V gives CDR1 SGHTA, CDR2 FQGNSA. The CDR3 sequence is 12 residues long. The V end lost 0 bases, the J end lost 12 bases, and 12 bases lay between the germline ends. The DNA of the CDR3 is TGTGCCAGCAGCTTAGCTAGCAGGAGGTTGTACTTC. It yields the protein CASSLASRRLYF.

The rearrangement links TRBV27 to TRBJ2-7; D unresolved. Germline V gives CDR1 MNHEY, CDR2 SMNVEV (reference sequence). With 8 bases removed from V and 0 bases from J, the gap between germline ends came to 8 bases. This CDR3 spans 12 amino acids. CDR3 DNA sequence: TGTGCCAGCGGTAAAAGCTCCTACGAGCAGTACTTC. This encodes CASGKSSYEQYF.

The CDR3 sequence is CASSPPGGAGTGELFF. CDR3 in DNA: TGTGCCAGCAGTCCCCCGGGGGGCGCCGGAACCGGGGAGCTGTTTTTT. V is TRBV28 and J is TRBJ2-2; D is perhaps TRBD2 (7 bases). There are 16 residues in the CDR3. The ends were cut back, 5 bases at V and 5 bases at J, with 18 bases in the middle. CDR1 MDHEN and CDR2 SYDVKM come from the germline V gene.

This clone was detected once. The chain employs TRBV11-2 and TRBJ2-7, with TRBD1 identical over 9 bases. CDR3 length equals 15 residues. From germline, CDR1 is SGHAT and CDR2 FQNNGV. Trimming cost V 5 bases and J 2 bases; bases outside gene matches: 7. CDR3 amino acids: CASSMNRGPTYEQYF. The CDR3 DNA follows: TGTGCCAGCAGCATGAACAGGGGGCCGACCTACGAGCAGTACTTC.

The rearrangement uses TRBV7-9 and TRBJ2-3; TRBD2 matches 7 bases. The CDR3 loop spans 13 amino acids. Trimming took 6 bases from V and 4 from J; bases not matched to a gene: 4. Germline loops: CDR1 SEHNR, CDR2 FQNEAQ (reference sequence). CDR3 bases: TGTGCCAGCAGTGCGGGAGCCGCAGATACGCAGTATTTT. Translation: CASSAGAADTQYF.